In its sample, the clone carrying this T cell receptor (beta chain) was seen once. Its specificity is unknown. The data derive from a study of shared clonotypes between healthy human individuals. Produced via immunoSEQ multiplex PCR; TCRdb's table is partial and in-frame only. The table records millions of clones, more than 85% of them present only once. The germline V gene has CDR1 MNHNY and CDR2 SVGAGI (reference sequence). The CDR3 is made up of 15 amino acids. V dropped 5 bases and J dropped 3 bases, with 14 bases sitting between them. Points from the study as a whole: Sharing of clonotypes among donors was expected to vary with sequencing depth.

Sequencing was done on a sample of naive CD4+ T cells from PBMCs. Subset: CD45RA+ positively selected. The chain is built from TRBV6-6 and TRBJ1-5, with D hard to call. This clonotype was obtained from a man between 18 and 29 years old in good health. Some clones in this sample may be carry-over from other donors' samples. The CDR3 here is CASSPPSGNNQPQHF. DNA of the CDR3: TGTGCCAGCAGTCCCCCAAGTGGAAACAATCAGCCCCAGCATTTT.